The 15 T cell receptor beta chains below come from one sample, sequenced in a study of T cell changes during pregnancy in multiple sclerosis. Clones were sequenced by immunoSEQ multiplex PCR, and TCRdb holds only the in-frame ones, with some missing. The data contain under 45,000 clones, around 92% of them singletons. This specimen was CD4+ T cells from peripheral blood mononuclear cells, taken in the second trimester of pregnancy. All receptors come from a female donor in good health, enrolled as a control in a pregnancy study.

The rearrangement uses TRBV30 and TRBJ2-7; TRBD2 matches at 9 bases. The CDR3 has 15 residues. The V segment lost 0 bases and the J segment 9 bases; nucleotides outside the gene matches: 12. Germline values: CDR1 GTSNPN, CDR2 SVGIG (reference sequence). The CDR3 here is CAWSVLTSGYAGQYF. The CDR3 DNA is TGTGCCTGGAGTGTACTAACTAGCGGGTACGCAGGGCAGTACTTC. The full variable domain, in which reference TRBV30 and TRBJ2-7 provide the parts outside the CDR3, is SQTIHQWPATLVQPVGSPLSLECTVEGTSNPNLYWYRQAAGRGLQLLFYSVGIGQISSEVPQNLSASRPQDRQFILSSKKLLLSDSGFYLCAWSVLTSGYAGQYFGPGTRLTVT.

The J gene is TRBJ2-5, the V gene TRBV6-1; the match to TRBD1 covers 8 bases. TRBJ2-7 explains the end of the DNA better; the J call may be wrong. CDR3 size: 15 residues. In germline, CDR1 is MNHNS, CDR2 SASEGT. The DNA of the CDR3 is TGTGCCAGCAGCAACGGACAGGGTGGGTACTACGAGCAGTACTTC. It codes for CASSNGQGGYYEQYF.

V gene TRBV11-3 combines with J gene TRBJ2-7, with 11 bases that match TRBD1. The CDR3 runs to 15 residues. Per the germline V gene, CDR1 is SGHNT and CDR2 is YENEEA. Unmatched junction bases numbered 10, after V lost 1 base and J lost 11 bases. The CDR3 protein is CASSLGGTGGHEEYF. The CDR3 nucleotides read TGTGCCAGCAGCTTAGGCGGGACAGGGGGACATGAGGAGTACTTC. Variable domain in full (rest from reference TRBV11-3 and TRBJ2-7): EAGVVQSPRYKIIEKKQPVAFWCNPISGHNTLYWYLQNLGQGPELLIRYENEEAVDDSQLPKDRFSAERLKGVDSTLKIQPAELGDSAVYLCASSLGGTGGHEEYFGPGTRLTVT.

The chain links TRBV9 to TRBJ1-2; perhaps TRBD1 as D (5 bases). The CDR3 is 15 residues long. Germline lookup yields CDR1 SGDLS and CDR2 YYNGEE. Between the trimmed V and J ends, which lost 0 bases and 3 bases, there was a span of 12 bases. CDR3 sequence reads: CASSVELKGHYGYTF. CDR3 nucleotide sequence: TGTGCCAGCAGCGTAGAACTTAAGGGGCACTATGGCTACACCTTC.

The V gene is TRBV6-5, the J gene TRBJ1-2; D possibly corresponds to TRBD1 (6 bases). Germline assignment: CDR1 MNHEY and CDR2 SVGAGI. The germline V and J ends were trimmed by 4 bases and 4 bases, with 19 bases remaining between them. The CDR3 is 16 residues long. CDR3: CASSSQGPRMSYGYTF. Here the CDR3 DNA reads TGTGCCAGCAGTTCACAGGGACCCCGAATGAGCTATGGCTACACCTTC.

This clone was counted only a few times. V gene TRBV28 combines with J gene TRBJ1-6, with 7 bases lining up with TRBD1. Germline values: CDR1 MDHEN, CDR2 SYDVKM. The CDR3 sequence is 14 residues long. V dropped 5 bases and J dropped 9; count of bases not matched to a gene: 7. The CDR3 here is CASSEGTEASPLHF. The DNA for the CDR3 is TGTGCCAGCAGTGAGGGGACAGAGGCTTCACCCCTCCACTTT.

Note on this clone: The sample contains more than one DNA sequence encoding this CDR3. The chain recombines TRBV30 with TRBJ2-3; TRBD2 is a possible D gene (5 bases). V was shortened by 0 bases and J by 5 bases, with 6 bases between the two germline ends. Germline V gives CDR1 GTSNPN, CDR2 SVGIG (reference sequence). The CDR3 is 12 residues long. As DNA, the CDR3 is TGTGCCTGGAGTGTACGGGGAGATACGCAGTATTTT. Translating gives CAWSVRGDTQYF.

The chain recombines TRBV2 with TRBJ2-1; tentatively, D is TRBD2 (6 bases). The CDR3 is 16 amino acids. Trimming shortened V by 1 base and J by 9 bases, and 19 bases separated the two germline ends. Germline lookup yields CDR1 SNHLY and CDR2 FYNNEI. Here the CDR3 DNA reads TGTGCCAGCAGTGAAGGTTCGGGCGGGATAATAGGTGAGCAGTTCTTC. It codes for CASSEGSGGIIGEQFF.

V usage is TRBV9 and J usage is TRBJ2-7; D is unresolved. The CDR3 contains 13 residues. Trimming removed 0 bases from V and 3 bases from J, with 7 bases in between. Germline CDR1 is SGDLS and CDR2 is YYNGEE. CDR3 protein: CASSVDSLYEQYF. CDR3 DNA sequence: TGTGCCAGCAGCGTAGACAGCCTCTACGAGCAGTACTTC.

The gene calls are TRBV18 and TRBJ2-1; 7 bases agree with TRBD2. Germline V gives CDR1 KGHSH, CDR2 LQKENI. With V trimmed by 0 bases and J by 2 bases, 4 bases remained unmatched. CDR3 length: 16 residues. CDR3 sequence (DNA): TGTGCCAGCTCACCACCAAGCCTAGCGGCCTACAATGAGCAGTTCTTC. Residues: CASSPPSLAAYNEQFF.

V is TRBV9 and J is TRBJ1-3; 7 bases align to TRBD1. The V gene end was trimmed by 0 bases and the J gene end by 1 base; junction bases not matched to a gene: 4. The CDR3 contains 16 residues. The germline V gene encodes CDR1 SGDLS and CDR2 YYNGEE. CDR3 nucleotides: TGTGCCAGCAGCGTAGCGCCAGGGGGATCTGGAAACACCATATATTTT. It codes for CASSVAPGGSGNTIYF.

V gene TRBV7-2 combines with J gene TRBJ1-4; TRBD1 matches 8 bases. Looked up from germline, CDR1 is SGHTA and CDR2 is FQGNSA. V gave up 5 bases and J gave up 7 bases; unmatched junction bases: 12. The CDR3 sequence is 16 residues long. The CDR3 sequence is CASSRRPGQVGEKLFF. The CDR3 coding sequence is TGTGCCAGCAGCAGAAGACCGGGACAGGTCGGTGAAAAACTGTTTTTT.

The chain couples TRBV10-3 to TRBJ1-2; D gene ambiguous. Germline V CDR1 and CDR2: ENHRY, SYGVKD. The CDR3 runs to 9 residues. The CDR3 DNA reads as TGTGCGGCAGGATATGGCTACACCTTC. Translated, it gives CAAGYGYTF.

CDR3 sequence reads: CASSFSQGAIYGYTF. CDR3 sequence (DNA): TGTGCCAGCAGCTTTTCACAGGGGGCGATCTATGGCTACACCTTC. The chain recombines TRBV7-9 with TRBJ1-2; 9 bases agree with TRBD1. CDR3 length: 15 residues. With V trimmed by 3 bases and J by 4 bases, 6 bases remained unmatched. Germline V lookup: CDR1 SEHNR, CDR2 FQNEAQ (reference sequence).

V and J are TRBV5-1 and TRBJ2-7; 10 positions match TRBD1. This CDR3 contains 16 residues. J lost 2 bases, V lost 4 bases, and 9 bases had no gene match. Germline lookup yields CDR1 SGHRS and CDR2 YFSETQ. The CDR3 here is CASSPGTGAITYEQYF. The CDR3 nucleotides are TGCGCCAGCAGCCCCGGGACAGGGGCGATAACCTACGAGCAGTACTTC.